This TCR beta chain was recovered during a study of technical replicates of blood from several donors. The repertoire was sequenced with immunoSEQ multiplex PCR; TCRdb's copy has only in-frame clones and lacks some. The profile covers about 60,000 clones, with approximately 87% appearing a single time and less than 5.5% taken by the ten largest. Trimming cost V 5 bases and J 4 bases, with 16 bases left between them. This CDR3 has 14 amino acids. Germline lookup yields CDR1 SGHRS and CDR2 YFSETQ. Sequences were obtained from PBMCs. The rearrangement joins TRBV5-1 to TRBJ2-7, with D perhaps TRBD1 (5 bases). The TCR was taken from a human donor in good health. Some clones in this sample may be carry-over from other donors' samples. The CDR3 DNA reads TGCGCCAGCAGATGGCAGGGTGAAGGTTACGAGCAGTACTTC. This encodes CASRWQGEGYEQYF.